These T cell receptor beta chains were read from a single sample in a study of T cell changes during pregnancy in multiple sclerosis. Some clones are missing from TCRdb's copy, which holds only in-frame ones; the method was immunoSEQ multiplex PCR. The sample shows about 77,000 clones, approximately 94% of them seen only once. The source material was peripheral blood, sampled after pregnancy. Source of these receptors: a female donor in good health, enrolled as a control in a pregnancy study. CDR3s include the opening cysteine and the closing phenylalanine or tryptophan. Each record gives: CDR3 protein, CDR3 DNA, D gene, clone size, V gene, J gene. A D gene is named only where the DNA matches it firmly. Clone size, where shown, is once, few, many, or a class for clones that have expanded.

CASSEGTGGVQPQHF	TGTGCCAGCAGTGAGGGGACAGGGGGCGTTCAGCCCCAGCATTTT	TRBD1	NA	TRBV6-1	TRBJ1-5
CASTSIDRAYGYTF	TGTGCCAGTACCTCGATAGACAGGGCCTATGGCTACACCTTC	TRBD1	NA	TRBV19	TRBJ1-2
CASSIAGGSGKNIQYF	TGTGCCAGTAGTATAGCGGGGGGTAGCGGCAAAAACATTCAGTACTTC	TRBD2	NA	TRBV19	TRBJ2-4
CASSLSWGQGMNTEAFF	TGTGCCAGCAGCTTAAGTTGGGGGCAAGGGATGAACACTGAAGCTTTCTTT	NA	NA	TRBV11-2	TRBJ1-1
CASSQDRAKGYTF	TGTGCCAGCAGTCAAGACAGGGCAAAGGGCTACACCTTC	TRBD1	NA	TRBV6-6	TRBJ1-2
CASSVSSEARELFF	TGTGCCAGCAGCGTTTCGTCCGAAGCCCGGGAGCTGTTTTTT	NA	NA	TRBV9	TRBJ2-2
CASSPPGGRETQYF	TGTGCCAGCAGCCCCCCGGGGGGGCGGGAGACCCAGTACTTC	TRBD2	NA	TRBV7-2	TRBJ2-5
CASSFLVLGGSSYEQYF	TGTGCCAGCAGCTTTTTGGTACTTGGGGGGAGCTCCTACGAGCAGTACTTC	NA	NA	TRBV5-8	TRBJ2-7
CSVVHTSAVNEQFF	TGCAGCGTCGTACATACTAGCGCCGTAAATGAGCAGTTCTTC	TRBD2	NA	TRBV29-1	TRBJ2-1
CASSTGVGSYNEQFF	TGTGCCAGCAGTACGGGGGTGGGATCCTACAATGAGCAGTTCTTC	NA	NA	TRBV9	TRBJ2-1
CASSLVQGLSYEQYF	TGTGCCAGCAGCTTAGTCCAGGGCCTATCCTACGAGCAGTACTTC	NA	NA	TRBV7-9	TRBJ2-7
CASSGLNRGAVGEQFF	TGTGCCAGCAGCGGCCTGAACCGGGGGGCGGTCGGGGAGCAGTTCTTC	NA	NA	TRBV7-3	TRBJ2-1
CASSSGDLGELFF	TGCGCCAGCAGCTCGGGGGATCTAGGGGAGCTGTTTTTT	NA	NA	TRBV4-3	TRBJ2-2
CASSLPLGEGGTDTQYF	TGTGCCAGCAGCCTACCCCTTGGGGAGGGGGGCACAGATACGCAGTATTTT	NA	NA	TRBV13	TRBJ2-3
CASTEQGKPYGYTF	TGTGCCAGCACAGAACAGGGAAAGCCCTATGGCTACACCTTC	NA	NA	TRBV28	TRBJ1-2
CASSVAGDPSDTQYF	TGTGCCAGCAGCGTAGCGGGAGACCCATCAGATACGCAGTATTTT	NA	once	TRBV9	TRBJ2-3
CAKGQDVSTEAFF	TGTGCCAAAGGACAGGATGTTAGCACTGAAGCTTTCTTT	TRBD1	NA	TRBV2	TRBJ1-1
CASTTGGSSTDTQYF	TGTGCCAGCACCACCGGGGGATCTAGCACAGATACGCAGTATTTT	NA	NA	TRBV7-9	TRBJ2-3
CASSGGGLGNIQYF	TGTGCCAGCAGTGGAGGGGGCTTAGGAAACATTCAGTACTTC	TRBD1	once	TRBV6-1	TRBJ2-4
CASSILAGFNEQYF	TGTGCCAGTAGTATATTAGCGGGATTCAACGAGCAGTACTTC	TRBD2	NA	TRBV19	TRBJ2-7
CASNPSGRVPLEQYF	TGTGCCAGCAATCCCTCGGGCAGGGTTCCCCTCGAGCAGTACTTC	NA	NA	TRBV7-2	TRBJ2-7
CASSRGGVRVWNEQFF	TGCGCCAGCAGCCGGGGGGGGGTCCGGGTCTGGAATGAGCAGTTCTTC	TRBD2	NA	TRBV5-1	TRBJ2-1
CASKEAAGVQETQYF	TGTGCCAGCAAAGAGGCAGCGGGAGTACAAGAGACCCAGTACTTC	TRBD2	NA	TRBV7-3	TRBJ2-5
CASSFGGTATNEKLFF	TGTGCCAGCAGCTTCGGGGGGACCGCAACTAATGAAAAACTGTTTTTT	NA	NA	TRBV11-2	TRBJ1-4
CASSARLGLAGVPSYNEQFF	TGTGCCAGCAGCGCCCGATTGGGACTAGCGGGGGTCCCCTCCTACAATGAGCAGTTCTTC	TRBD2	NA	TRBV2	TRBJ2-1
CASSHPPPGYEQYF	TGTGCCAGCAGCCACCCTCCTCCGGGCTACGAGCAGTACTTC	NA	NA	TRBV7-2	TRBJ2-7
CASSLGVSATTYEQYF	TGTGCCAGCAGCTTGGGTGTCAGCGCGACGACCTACGAGCAGTACTTC	NA	NA	TRBV5-5	TRBJ2-7
CAWSHRDRVDEQYF	TGTGCCTGGTCGCACCGGGACAGGGTAGACGAGCAGTACTTC	TRBD1	once	TRBV30	TRBJ2-7
CASRRDRGTDTQYF	TGTGCCAGCCGGAGGGACAGGGGCACAGATACGCAGTATTTT	TRBD1	NA	TRBV19	TRBJ2-3
CASSFVQAEGYTF	TGTGCCAGTAGTTTTGTCCAGGCTGAGGGCTACACCTTC	NA	once	TRBV19	TRBJ1-2
CASSFSNDYEQYF	TGTGCCAGCAGTTTCTCTAACGACTACGAGCAGTACTTC	NA	NA	TRBV28	TRBJ2-7
CATSWDRAYEQYF	TGTGCCACCAGCTGGGACAGGGCCTACGAGCAGTACTTC	TRBD1	NA	TRBV15	TRBJ2-7
CAWAPGLRNEQFF	TGTGCCTGGGCCCCAGGGTTGCGGAATGAGCAGTTCTTC	NA	NA	TRBV30	TRBJ2-1
CASTVSTGQPQHF	TGTGCCAGCACAGTCTCGACGGGTCAGCCCCAGCATTTT	NA	NA	TRBV6-1	TRBJ1-5
CASSLGPGTGGSEQYF	TGTGCCAGCAGCTTAGGGCCCGGGACAGGGGGCTCCGAGCAGTACTTC	TRBD1	NA	TRBV5-5	TRBJ2-7
CASSLGQGYNSPLHF	TGTGCCAGCAGCTTGGGACAGGGTTATAATTCACCCCTCCACTTT	TRBD1	NA	TRBV5-6	TRBJ1-6
CASSANQGEQYF	TGTGCCAGCAGCGCCAACCAGGGGGAGCAGTACTTC	NA	NA	TRBV7-3	TRBJ2-7
CASSLEGTFWTQYF	TGCGCCAGCAGCTTGGAGGGGACTTTCTGGACCCAGTACTTC	NA	NA	TRBV5-1	TRBJ2-5
CASRIRGTEAFF	TGTGCCAGCAGGATCCGAGGCACTGAAGCTTTCTTT	NA	NA	TRBV28	TRBJ1-1